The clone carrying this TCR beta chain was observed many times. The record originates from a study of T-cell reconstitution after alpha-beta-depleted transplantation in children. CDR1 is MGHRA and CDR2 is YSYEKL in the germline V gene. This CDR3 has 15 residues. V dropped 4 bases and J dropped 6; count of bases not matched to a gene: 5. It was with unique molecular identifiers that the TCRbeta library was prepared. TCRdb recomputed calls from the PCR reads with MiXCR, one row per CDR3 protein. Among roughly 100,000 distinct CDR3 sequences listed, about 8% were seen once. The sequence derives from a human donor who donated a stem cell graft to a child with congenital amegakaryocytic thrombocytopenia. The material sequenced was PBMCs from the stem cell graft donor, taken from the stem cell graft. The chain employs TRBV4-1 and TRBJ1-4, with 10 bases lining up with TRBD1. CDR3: CASSRDRGWDEKLFF. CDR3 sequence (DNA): TGCGCCAGCAGCCGGGACAGGGGCTGGGATGAAAAACTGTTTTTT.